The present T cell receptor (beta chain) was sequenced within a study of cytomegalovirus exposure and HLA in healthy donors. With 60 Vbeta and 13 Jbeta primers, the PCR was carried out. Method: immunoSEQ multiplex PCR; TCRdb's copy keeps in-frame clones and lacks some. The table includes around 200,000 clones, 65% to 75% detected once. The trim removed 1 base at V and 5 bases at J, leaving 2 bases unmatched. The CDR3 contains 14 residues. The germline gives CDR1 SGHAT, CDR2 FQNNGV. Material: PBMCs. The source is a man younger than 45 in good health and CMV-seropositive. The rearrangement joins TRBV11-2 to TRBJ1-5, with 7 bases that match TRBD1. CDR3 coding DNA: TGTGCCAGCAGCTTAGCCCAGGGGGATCAGCCCCAGCATTTT. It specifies CASSLAQGDQPQHF.